This record concerns one T cell receptor (beta chain) sequence. No antigen is known for it. No qualities accompany the bases; no much larger clone lies one base away. Clipping removes 7 bases from V and 4 bases from J, with 7 as the unmatched junction base count. From the cysteine up to the phenylalanine, the CDR3 has a length of 14 residues. Kept here is only the CDR3 DNA, which spans 42 bases and is read in frame from base 1. The germline V gene specifies SNHLY as CDR1 and FYNNEI as CDR2. The collaborating institutions used their own protocols to collect whole blood in K2EDTA tubes. For TCRbeta analysis, collaborator samples were shipped as frozen whole blood, as isolated PBMCs, or as DNA extracted from either sample type. TCRbeta CDR3 regions were amplified from genomic DNA using the immunoSEQ Assay, a bias-controlled multiplex PCR. Regarding the original processing steps: Within the assay, amplification of reference gene primers was used to estimate how many nucleated cells each sample contained. To quantify the absolute abundance of each unique TCRbeta CDR3 rearrangement, sequence reads were collapsed and filtered. For each sample, productive Simpson clonality was calculated by taking the square root of Simpson's diversity index across productive rearrangements. Entries here come from immuneACCESS through TCRdb and include only in-frame sequences with V and J called. Some clones fail to appear in such tables; in the studies checked, an unresolved V gene covers under half of the shortfall, and the cause of the remainder is unknown. V and J calls and clone size come straight from that table; D and trimming were deduced from the DNA. The sample table shows 340,000 or so clones, and around nine tenths are seen once. Together, the top ten hold 1% of the sample.

This entry is derived from a study of blood T cell repertoires in COVID-19 (dated by TCRdb to 2020 to 2021). Describing the broader study: Samples covering the acute and convalescent phases of COVID-19 were provided by collaborators in the United States, Italy and Spain. The prospective study material was composed of cDNA or gDNA derived from T cells, B-cell-depleted T cells, or PBMCs. Deeply sampled blood TCRbeta repertoires from subjects exposed to, actively infected with, or recovered from COVID-19 were included in the dataset. The repertoires were made available in a free public database intended to serve as a resource for research on the immune response to SARS-CoV-2. The samples were drawn from the first 160 participants of the ongoing ImmuneRACE study and from roughly 1,300 subjects provided by 6 global collaborators. Sample metadata almost always included a de-identified subject ID, COVID-19 status, age in years and sex. Where available, HLA class I and class II types were taken from metadata supplied by the sample provider and were not determined by assay-based typing. General conclusions and limits of the study: How much clinical and demographic metadata was included differed by source and by participant, and the metadata was provided uncurated.

Recombination connected TRBV2 to TRBJ2-5, with TRBD2 matching 9 junction bases. The sequenced sample was peripheral blood. This clonotype originated in a man over 45 with active or convalescent COVID-19. Here is the DNA: TGTGCCAGCACCCCGACTAGCGGATTAGAGACCCAGTACTTC. This translates into CASTPTSGLETQYF.